This T cell receptor delta chain derives from a study of γδ T cells in repeated Plasmodium falciparum infection. Study as a whole: Over roughly 580 days, donors received four mosquito-bite P. falciparum NF54 infections. Timepoints: baseline, immediately before selected infections, and 21 days after every infection. Whole-study results and caveats: Vdelta2-negative gammadelta repertoires, largely Vdelta1+, seemingly showed infection-driven waves of new clonal selection.

This clone was detected a few times. The antigen is unknown. Given a far larger clone just one base away, this is likely a sequencing read error. Different DNA sequences within this sample yield the same CDR3. The CDR3 loop spans 23 amino acids. Per germline, CDR1 TSWWSYY and CDR2 QGS. Vgamma9/Vdelta2+ and Vdelta2-negative gammadelta T cells were flow-sorted from PBMC for bulk sequencing. TCRdb processed the multiplex PCR reads again with the CATT caller. Of around 50,000 delta-chain clones in the sample, 1.9% were seen once. Input material: gamma-delta T cells from blood. The V gene is TRDV1, the J gene TRDJ1, with 10 bases aligning to TRDD3. TCRdb leaves out the J gene; it was filled in here by matching the DNA to germline. The receptor's source is a pool of human donors (malaria-infected and uninfected, not separated). This CDR3 is CALGERDYETNEVGGYYSEKLIF. CDR3 coding DNA: TGTGCCCTTGGGGAACGGGATTACGAAACCAACGAGGTTGGGGGATACTATTCGGAAAAACTCATCTTT.